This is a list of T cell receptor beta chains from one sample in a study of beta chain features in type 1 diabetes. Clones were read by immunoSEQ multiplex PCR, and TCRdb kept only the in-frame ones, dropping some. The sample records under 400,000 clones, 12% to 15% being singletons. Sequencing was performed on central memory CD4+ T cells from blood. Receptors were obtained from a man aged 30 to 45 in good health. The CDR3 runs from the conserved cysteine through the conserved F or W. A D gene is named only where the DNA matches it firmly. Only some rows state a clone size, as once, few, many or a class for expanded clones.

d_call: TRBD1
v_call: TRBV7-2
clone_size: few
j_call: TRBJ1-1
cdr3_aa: CASSSGQGMTEAFF
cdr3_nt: TGTGCCAGCAGCTCGGGACAGGGGATGACTGAAGCTTTCTTT

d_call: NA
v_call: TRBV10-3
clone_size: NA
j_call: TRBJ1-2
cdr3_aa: CAISERDAGNYGYTF
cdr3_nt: TGTGCCATCAGTGAACGGGACGCGGGAAACTATGGCTACACCTTC

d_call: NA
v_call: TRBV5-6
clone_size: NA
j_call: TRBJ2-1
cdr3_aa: CASSLGSRYNEQFF
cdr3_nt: TGTGCCAGCAGCTTGGGGAGTCGGTACAATGAGCAGTTCTTC

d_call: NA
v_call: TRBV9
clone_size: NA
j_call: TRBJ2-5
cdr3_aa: CASSVELGDWETQYF
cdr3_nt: TGTGCCAGCAGCGTAGAGTTGGGGGATTGGGAGACCCAGTACTTC

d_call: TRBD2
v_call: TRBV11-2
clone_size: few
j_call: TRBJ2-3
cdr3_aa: CASSLGWTSTQYF
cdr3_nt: TGTGCCAGCAGCTTAGGATGGACTAGCACGCAGTATTTT

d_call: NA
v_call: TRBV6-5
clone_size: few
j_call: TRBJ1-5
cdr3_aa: CASSEMAQPQHF
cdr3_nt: TGTGCCAGCAGTGAAATGGCTCAGCCCCAGCATTTT

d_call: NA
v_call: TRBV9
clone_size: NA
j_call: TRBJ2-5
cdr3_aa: CASSVGGPQETQYF
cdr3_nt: TGTGCCAGCAGCGTAGGGGGTCCCCAAGAGACCCAGTACTTC

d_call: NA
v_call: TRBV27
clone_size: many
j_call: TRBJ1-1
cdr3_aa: CASSPRLGTEAFF
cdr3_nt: TGTGCCAGCAGTCCACGGTTGGGCACTGAAGCTTTCTTT

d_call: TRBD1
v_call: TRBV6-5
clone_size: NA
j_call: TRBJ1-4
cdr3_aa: CASSELGGNGKLFF
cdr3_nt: TGTGCCAGCAGTGAATTAGGGGGCAACGGAAAACTGTTTTTT

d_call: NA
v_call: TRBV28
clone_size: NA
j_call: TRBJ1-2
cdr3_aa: CASSSDGRDGYTF
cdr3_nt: TGTGCCAGCAGTTCGGACGGGAGGGATGGCTACACCTTC

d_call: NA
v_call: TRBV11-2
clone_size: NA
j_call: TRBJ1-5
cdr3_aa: CASSLEWGPQHF
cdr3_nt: TGTGCCAGCAGCTTAGAGTGGGGGCCCCAGCATTTT

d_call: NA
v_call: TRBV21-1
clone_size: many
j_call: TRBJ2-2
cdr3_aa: CASSKEVLDTPNTGELFF
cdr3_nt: TGTGCCAGCAGCAAAGAGGTTTTGGACACTCCGAACACCGGGGAGCTGTTTTTT

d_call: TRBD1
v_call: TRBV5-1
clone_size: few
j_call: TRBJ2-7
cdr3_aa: CASSLRTGGGDEQYF
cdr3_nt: TGCGCCAGCAGCCTCCGAACAGGGGGTGGTGACGAGCAGTACTTC

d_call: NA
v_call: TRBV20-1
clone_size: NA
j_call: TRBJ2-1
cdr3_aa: CSASRADEQFF
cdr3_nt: TGCAGTGCTAGTCGGGCCGACGAGCAGTTCTTC

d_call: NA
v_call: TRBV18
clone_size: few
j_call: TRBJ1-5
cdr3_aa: CASSPRGQPQHF
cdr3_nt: TGTGCCAGCTCCCCAAGGGGCCAGCCCCAGCATTTT

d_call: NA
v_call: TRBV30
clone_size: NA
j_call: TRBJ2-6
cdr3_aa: CAWSVLRGANVLTF
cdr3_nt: TGTGCCTGGAGTGTACTTCGAGGGGCCAACGTCCTGACTTTC

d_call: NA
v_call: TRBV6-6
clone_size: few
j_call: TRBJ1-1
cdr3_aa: CASSYWIGGKGTEAFF
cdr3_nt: TGTGCCAGCAGTTACTGGATCGGAGGGAAGGGCACTGAAGCTTTCTTT

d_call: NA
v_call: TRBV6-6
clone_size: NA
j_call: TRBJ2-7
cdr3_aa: CAAGTVYEQYF
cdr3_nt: TGTGCCGCGGGAACGGTTTACGAGCAGTACTTC

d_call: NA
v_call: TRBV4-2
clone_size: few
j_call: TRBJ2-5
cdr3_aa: CASSPGPGQETQYF
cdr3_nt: TGTGCCAGCAGCCCTGGGCCGGGGCAAGAGACCCAGTACTTC

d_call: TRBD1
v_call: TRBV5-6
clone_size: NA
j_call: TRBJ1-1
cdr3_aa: CASSSAGGDEAFF
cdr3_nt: TGTGCCAGCAGCTCGGCAGGGGGCGATGAAGCTTTCTTT

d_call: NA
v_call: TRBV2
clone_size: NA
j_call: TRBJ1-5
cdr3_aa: CASRPRGFGNQPQHF
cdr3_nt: TGTGCCAGCAGACCTCGGGGTTTCGGCAATCAGCCCCAGCATTTT

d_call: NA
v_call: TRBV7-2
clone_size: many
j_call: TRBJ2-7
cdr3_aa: CASSRPPAYEQYF
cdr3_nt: TGTGCCAGCAGCCGGCCCCCCGCCTACGAGCAGTACTTC

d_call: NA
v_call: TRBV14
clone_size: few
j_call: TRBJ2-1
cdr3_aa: CASSQDMGSSYNEQFF
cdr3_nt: TGTGCCAGCAGCCAAGATATGGGGAGCTCCTACAATGAGCAGTTCTTC

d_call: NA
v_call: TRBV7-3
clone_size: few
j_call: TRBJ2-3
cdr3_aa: CASSPGTPGDTQYF
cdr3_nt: TGTGCCAGCAGCCCCGGGACTCCCGGGGATACGCAGTATTTT

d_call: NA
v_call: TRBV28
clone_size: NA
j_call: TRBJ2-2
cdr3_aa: CASTLMGTGELFF
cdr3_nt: TGTGCCAGCACCCTAATGGGGACCGGGGAGCTGTTTTTT

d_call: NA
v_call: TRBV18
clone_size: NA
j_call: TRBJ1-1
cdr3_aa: CASSPEGRTEAFF
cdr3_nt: TGTGCCAGCTCACCGGAGGGTAGGACTGAAGCTTTCTTT

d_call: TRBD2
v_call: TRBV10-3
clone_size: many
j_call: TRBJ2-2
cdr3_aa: CAISSSSGTRGTGELFF
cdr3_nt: TGTGCCATCAGTTCATCTTCCGGGACTAGGGGCACCGGGGAGCTGTTTTTT

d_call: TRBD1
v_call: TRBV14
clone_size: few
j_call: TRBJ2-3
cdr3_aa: CASSQAPRGLTDTQYF
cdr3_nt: TGTGCCAGCAGCCAGGCCCCGAGGGGGCTAACAGATACGCAGTATTTT

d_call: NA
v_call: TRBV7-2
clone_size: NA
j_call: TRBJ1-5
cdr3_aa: CASSFSSGGNQPQHF
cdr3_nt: TGTGCCAGCAGCTTTAGTTCAGGGGGCAATCAGCCCCAGCATTTT